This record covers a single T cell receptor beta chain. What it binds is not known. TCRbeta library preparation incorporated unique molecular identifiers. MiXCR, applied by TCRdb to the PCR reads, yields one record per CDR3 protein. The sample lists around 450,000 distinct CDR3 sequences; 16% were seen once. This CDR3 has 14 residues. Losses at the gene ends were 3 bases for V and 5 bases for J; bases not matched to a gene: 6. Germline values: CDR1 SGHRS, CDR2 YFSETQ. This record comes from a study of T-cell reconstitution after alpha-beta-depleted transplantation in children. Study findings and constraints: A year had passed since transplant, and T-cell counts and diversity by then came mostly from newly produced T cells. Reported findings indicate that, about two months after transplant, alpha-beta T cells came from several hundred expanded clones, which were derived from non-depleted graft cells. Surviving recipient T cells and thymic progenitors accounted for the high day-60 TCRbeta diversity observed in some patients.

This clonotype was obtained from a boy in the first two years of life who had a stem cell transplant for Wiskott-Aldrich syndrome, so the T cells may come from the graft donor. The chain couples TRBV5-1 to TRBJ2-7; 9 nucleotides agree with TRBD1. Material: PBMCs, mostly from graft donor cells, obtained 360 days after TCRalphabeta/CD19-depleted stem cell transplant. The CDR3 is CASSYKDRGDEQYF. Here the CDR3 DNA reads TGCGCCAGCAGCTATAAGGACAGGGGTGACGAGCAGTACTTC.